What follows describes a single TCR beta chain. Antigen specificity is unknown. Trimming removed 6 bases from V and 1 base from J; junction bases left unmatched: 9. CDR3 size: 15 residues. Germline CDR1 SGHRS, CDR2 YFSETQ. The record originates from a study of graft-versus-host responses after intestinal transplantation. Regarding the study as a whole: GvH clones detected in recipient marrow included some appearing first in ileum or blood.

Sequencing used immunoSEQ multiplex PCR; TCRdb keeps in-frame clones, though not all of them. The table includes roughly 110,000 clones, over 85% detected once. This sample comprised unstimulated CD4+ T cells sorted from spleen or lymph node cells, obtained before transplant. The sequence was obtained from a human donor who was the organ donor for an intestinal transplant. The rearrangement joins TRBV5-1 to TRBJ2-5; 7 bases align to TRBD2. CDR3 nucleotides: TGCGCCAGCATGGGATTCCGGGGGGTCCAAGAGACCCAGTACTTC. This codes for CASMGFRGVQETQYF.